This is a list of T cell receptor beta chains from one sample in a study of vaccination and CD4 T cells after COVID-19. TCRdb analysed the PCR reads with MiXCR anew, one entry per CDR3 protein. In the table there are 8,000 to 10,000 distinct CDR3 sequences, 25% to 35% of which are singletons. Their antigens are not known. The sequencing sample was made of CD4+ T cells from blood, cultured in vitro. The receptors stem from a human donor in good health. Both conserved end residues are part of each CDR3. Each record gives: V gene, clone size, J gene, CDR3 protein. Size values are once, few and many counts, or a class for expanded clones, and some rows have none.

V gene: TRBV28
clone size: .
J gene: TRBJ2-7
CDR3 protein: CASSDTGTGYALGHEQYF

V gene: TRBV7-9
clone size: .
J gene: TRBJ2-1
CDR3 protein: CASSFGRGLGEQFF

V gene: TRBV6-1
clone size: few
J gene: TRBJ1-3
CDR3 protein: CASRRQETSGNTIYF

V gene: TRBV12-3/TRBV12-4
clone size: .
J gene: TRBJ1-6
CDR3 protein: CASSRPGQTNSPLHF

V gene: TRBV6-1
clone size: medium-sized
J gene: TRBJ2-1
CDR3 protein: CASSEYRSSDYNEQFF

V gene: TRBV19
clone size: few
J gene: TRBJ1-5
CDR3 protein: CASSIGRGTRVGQPQHF

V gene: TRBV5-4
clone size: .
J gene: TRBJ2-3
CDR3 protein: CASSGKGAASTDTQYF

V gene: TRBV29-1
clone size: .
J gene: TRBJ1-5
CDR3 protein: CSVRQGEDVDQPQHF

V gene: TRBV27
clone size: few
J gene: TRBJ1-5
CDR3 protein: CASSLNSAGSDQPQHF

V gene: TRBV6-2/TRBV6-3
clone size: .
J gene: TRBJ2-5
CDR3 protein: CASSPQWEQTQYF

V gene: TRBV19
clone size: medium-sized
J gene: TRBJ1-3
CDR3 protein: CASSSWSEAAGNTIYF

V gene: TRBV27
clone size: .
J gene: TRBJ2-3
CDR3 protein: CASSFDRYTDTQYF

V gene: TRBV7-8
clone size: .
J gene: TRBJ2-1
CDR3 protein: CASSLGGQFYNEQFF

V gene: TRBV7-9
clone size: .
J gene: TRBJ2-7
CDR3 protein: CASSSSGSTSEQYF

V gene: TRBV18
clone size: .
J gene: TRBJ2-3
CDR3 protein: CASSPTRSLTRSTDTQYF

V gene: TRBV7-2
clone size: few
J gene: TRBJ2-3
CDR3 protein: CASRAGGATDTQYF

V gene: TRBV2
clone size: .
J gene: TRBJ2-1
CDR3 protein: CASSVPDMSSYNEQFF

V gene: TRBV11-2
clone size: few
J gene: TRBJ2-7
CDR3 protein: CASSEPGLAAHLSSYEQYF

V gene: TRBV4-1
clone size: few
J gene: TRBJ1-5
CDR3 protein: CASSQPRDRADSNQPQHF

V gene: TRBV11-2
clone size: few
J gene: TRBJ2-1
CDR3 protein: CASSLEASGRVRQFF

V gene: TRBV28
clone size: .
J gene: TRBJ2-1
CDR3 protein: CASSFGVGGPYNEQFF

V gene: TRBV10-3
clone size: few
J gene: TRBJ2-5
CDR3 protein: CAISESTTGGQETQYF

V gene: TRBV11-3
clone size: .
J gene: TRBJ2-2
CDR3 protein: CASSPDLNTGELFF

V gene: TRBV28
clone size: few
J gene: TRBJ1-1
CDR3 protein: CASVVNTEAFF

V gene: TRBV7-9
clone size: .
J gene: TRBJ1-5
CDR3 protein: CASSRENQPQHF

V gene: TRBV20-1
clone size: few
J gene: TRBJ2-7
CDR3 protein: CSARGTGDYEQYF

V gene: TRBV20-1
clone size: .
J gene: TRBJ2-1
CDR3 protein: CSGGGRSNEQFF

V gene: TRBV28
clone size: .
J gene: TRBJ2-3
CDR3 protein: CASSPPWDTQYF

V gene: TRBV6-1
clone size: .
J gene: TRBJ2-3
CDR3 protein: CASSEAGGHGTQYF

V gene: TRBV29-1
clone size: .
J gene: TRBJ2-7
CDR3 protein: CSVGLAGAYEQYF

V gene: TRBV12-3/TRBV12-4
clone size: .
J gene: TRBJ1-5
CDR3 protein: CASSLVRGTQPQHF